This passage covers 16 T cell receptor beta chains from one sample sequenced in a study of blood T cell repertoires in COVID-19 (TCRdb year 2020). Library preparation was by the immunoSEQ multiplex PCR assay. Held by TCRdb, this immuneACCESS table contains in-frame sequences only and omits some clones. Under half of the omission traces to an unresolved V gene where checked; the cause of the rest is unknown. The sample includes hundreds of thousands of clones, with 80% to 90% observed a single time. 4.3% of the sample lies in the top ten. Sequencing was performed on peripheral blood. All receptors come from a woman in her thirties with acute or convalescent COVID-19.

The V call is TRBV6-5, the J call TRBJ1-3; possible D gene TRBD1, 6 bases. CDR3 length: 14 residues. Trimming removed 6 bases at V and 4 bases at J, with 13 bases between. From germline, CDR1 is MNHEY and CDR2 SVGAGI. The CDR3 spells CASRSTGTGNTIYF. In nucleotides, the CDR3 is TGTGCCAGCAGAAGTACCGGGACAGGAAACACCATATATTTT.

V and J are TRBV30 and TRBJ2-3; 7 nucleotides align to TRBD2. V was clipped by 1 base and J by 3 bases; unmatched bases: 7. CDR1 and CDR2 (germline): GTSNPN, SVGIG (reference sequence). This CDR3 has 15 residues. The CDR3 region is CAWSGLGGMTDTQYF. The CDR3 coding sequence is TGTGCCTGGAGTGGCTTGGGGGGGATGACAGATACGCAGTATTTT.

This rearrangement joins TRBV5-6 to TRBJ1-6, with TRBD1 as a possible D gene (5 bases). The CDR3 runs 13 residues. The ends were cut back, 6 bases at V and 9 bases at J, with 13 bases in the middle. The germline CDR1 and CDR2 sequences are SGHDT and YYEEEE. The CDR3 reads CASTSGRTSPLHF. The CDR3 nucleotides read TGTGCCAGCACCTCAGGGCGAACTTCACCCCTCCACTTT.

V usage is TRBV6-5 and J usage is TRBJ2-1; D possibly corresponds to TRBD2 (6 bases). V was shortened by 7 bases and J by 7 bases, with 8 bases between the two germline ends. The CDR3 spans 11 residues. Germline CDR1 and CDR2: MNHEY and SVGAGI. In DNA form, the CDR3 reads TGTGCCAGCAACGGGGGAAATGAGCAGTTCTTC. Its translation is CASNGGNEQFF.

The V call is TRBV6-5, the J call TRBJ2-5; 10 bases fit TRBD1. The CDR3 consists of 15 residues. Germline trimming cut 2 bases from V and 4 bases from J; bases unmatched to any gene: 4. The germline CDR1 and CDR2 sequences are MNHEY and SVGAGI. The CDR3 loop reads CASSYRDRGVETQYF. DNA of the CDR3: TGTGCCAGCAGTTACCGGGACAGGGGAGTAGAGACCCAGTACTTC.

This clone appeared once. The rearrangement joins TRBV2 to TRBJ1-1; the D gene is possibly TRBD1 (5 bases). Trimming took off 7 bases at V and 1 base at J, with 16 bases between the two ends. Per the germline V gene, CDR1 is SNHLY and CDR2 is FYNNEI. The CDR3 consists of 15 residues. CDR3 loop: CASTITGTSNTEAFF. Written as DNA, the CDR3 is TGTGCCAGCACCATAACCGGGACTTCGAACACTGAAGCTTTCTTT.

V is TRBV5-4 and J is TRBJ2-1, with TRBD1 matching over 8 bases. This CDR3 region has 15 residues. Germline CDR1 is SGHNT and CDR2 is YYREEE (reference sequence). Germline trimming cut 3 bases from V and 6 bases from J; bases unmatched to any gene: 8. CDR3 protein: CASSSGTGIFNEQFF. In DNA, the CDR3 is TGTGCCAGCAGCTCCGGGACAGGAATTTTCAATGAGCAGTTCTTC.

This chain connects TRBV12-3 or TRBV12-4 to TRBJ2-5, with D perhaps TRBD2 (6 bases). V lost 4 bases and J lost 5, with 11 bases in between. The CDR3 sequence is 13 residues long. The CDR3 nucleotides read TGTGCCAGCAGTTCTGGACGGGGGGAGACCCAGTACTTC. Protein product: CASSSGRGETQYF.

The chain uses TRBV30 and TRBJ1-5; 10 bases fit TRBD1. Germline assignment: CDR1 GTSNPN and CDR2 SVGIG (reference sequence). This CDR3 region has 13 residues. V lost 5 bases and J lost 5; bases outside the gene matches: 3. The CDR3 spells CAWGTGAYQPQHF. The CDR3 coding sequence is TGTGCCTGGGGGACAGGGGCTTATCAGCCCCAGCATTTT.

The chain recombines TRBV7-2 with TRBJ2-1; D might be TRBD2 (6 bases). Deletions cut 5 bases from V and 4 bases from J, with 15 bases between. The germline CDR1 and CDR2 sequences are SGHTA and FQGNSA. The CDR3 sequence is 15 residues long. The CDR3 region has the DNA TGTGCCAGCAGCCCAACCGGGACTCCGTACAATGAGCAGTTCTTC. Protein sequence: CASSPTGTPYNEQFF.

The genes are TRBV4-1 and TRBJ1-5; the D is unclear. Per germline, CDR1 MGHRA and CDR2 YSYEKL. The CDR3 loop spans 15 amino acids. Trimming took off 8 bases at V and 1 base at J, with 15 bases between the two ends. CDR3: CASSSREGSNQPQHF. The CDR3, as DNA: TGCGCCAGCTCATCCCGAGAGGGCAGCAATCAGCCCCAGCATTTT.

This chain joins TRBV2 and TRBJ1-2, with D perhaps TRBD1 (6 bases). The CDR3 spans 13 residues. V lost 6 bases, J lost 1 base, and 9 bases lay in between. CDR1 and CDR2 from the germline V gene are SNHLY and FYNNEI. This chain's CDR3 is CASRDRSNYGYTF. The CDR3, as DNA: TGTGCCAGCAGGGACAGAAGTAACTATGGCTACACCTTC.

The chain has TRBV28 and TRBJ2-4, with a possible D match to TRBD2 (6 bases). V was cut by 2 bases and J by 6 bases, with 8 bases left in between. Germline loops: CDR1 MDHEN, CDR2 SYDVKM. The CDR3 consists of 13 residues. The CDR3 here is CASSLVRGNIQYF. In DNA, the CDR3 is TGTGCCAGCAGTTTAGTGCGGGGAAACATTCAGTACTTC.

V is TRBV5-5 and J is TRBJ2-7; perhaps TRBD1 as D (6 bases). Germline values: CDR1 SGHKS, CDR2 YYEKEE (reference sequence). The CDR3 runs 14 residues. V was trimmed by 4 bases and J by 2 bases, leaving 13 bases between them. CDR3 DNA sequence: TGTGCCAGCAGCACCGACAGGACCGCCTACGAGCAGTACTTC. Translation: CASSTDRTAYEQYF.

This clone was detected a few times. The genes are TRBV27 and TRBJ2-7; TRBD2 matches at 9 bases. The germline V gene has CDR1 MNHEY and CDR2 SMNVEV (reference sequence). This CDR3 contains 18 residues. Trimming removed 8 bases from V and 6 bases from J; junction bases left unmatched: 23. The CDR3: CASSLRGGVGTSPLEQYF. CDR3 sequence (DNA): TGTGCCAGCTCCCTTAGGGGGGGTGTCGGGACTAGCCCTCTCGAGCAGTACTTC.

This clone was counted between two and nine times. This sequence joins TRBV2 and TRBJ1-3; 7 bases line up with TRBD1. Germline-derived CDR1 and CDR2 are SNHLY and FYNNEI. Unmatched junction bases numbered 11, after V lost 5 bases and J lost 1 base. The length of the CDR3 is 17 residues. CDR3 region: CASSPGQVRHSGNTIYF. In nucleotides, the CDR3 is TGTGCCAGCAGTCCCGGACAGGTCAGACATTCTGGAAACACCATATATTTT.